The 23 T cell receptor beta chains listed next were all sequenced from one sample in a study of OX40 agonist ivuxolimab in advanced cancers. The library was produced with the immunoSEQ multiplex PCR assay. Held by TCRdb, this immuneACCESS table contains in-frame sequences only and omits some clones. Under half of the omission traces to an unresolved V gene where checked; the cause of the rest is unknown. This sample is represented by some 35,000 clones; about 85% of them were singletons. The ten most abundant clones make up 35% to 45% of the sample. This specimen consisted of CD4+ or CD8+ T cells sorted from blood, obtained in a trial of the OX40 agonist ivuxolimab. The receptors here all came from an adult with an advanced solid tumor such as melanoma, head and neck, liver or kidney cancer.

The chain links TRBV27 to TRBJ1-1; no definite D call. The CDR3 covers 13 residues. V dropped 3 bases and J dropped 3 bases, with 8 bases sitting between them. The germline CDR1 and CDR2 sequences are MNHEY and SMNVEV (reference sequence). CDR3 DNA sequence: TGTGCCAGCAGTTTTCAGACCTACACTGAAGCTTTCTTT. Its translation is CASSFQTYTEAFF.

This chain joins TRBV7-6 and TRBJ1-2; TRBD1 matches at 11 bases. The CDR3 is made up of 15 amino acids. Per germline, CDR1 SGHVS and CDR2 FNYEAQ. V trimming: 5 bases; J trimming: 4 bases; junction bases outside the gene matches: 6. CDR3 in amino acids: CASSGRDRGGYGYTF. The CDR3 bases are TGTGCCAGCAGCGGTAGGGACAGGGGGGGCTATGGCTACACCTTC.

The V gene is TRBV9, the J gene TRBJ2-5; D might be TRBD1 or TRBD2, each matching 5 bases. The CDR3 contains 15 residues. Trimming left V 4 bases short and J 3 bases short, with 16 bases between. Germline loops: CDR1 SGDLS, CDR2 YYNGEE. The chain's CDR3 is CASSSWDGTEETQYF. The CDR3 DNA sequence: TGTGCCAGCAGCTCCTGGGATGGGACGGAAGAGACCCAGTACTTC.

This rearrangement joins TRBV6-4 to TRBJ2-5; D unclear. V lost 7 bases and J 9 bases, leaving 21 bases between the germline ends. Per germline, CDR1 MRHNA and CDR2 SNTAGT. The CDR3 has 14 residues. CDR3 loop: CASNPLGGSLAQYF. DNA for the CDR3: TGTGCCAGCAACCCCCTGGGCGGTAGTCTGGCCCAGTACTTC.

This clone was detected a few times. The chain joins TRBV19 to TRBJ1-5; D unclear. Germline-derived CDR1 and CDR2 are LNHDA and SQIVND (reference sequence). The CDR3 consists of 12 residues. Trimming removed 3 bases from V and 5 bases from J, with 5 bases in between. DNA for the CDR3: TGTGCCAGTAGTATTAAGGATCAGCCCCAGCATTTT. Translation: CASSIKDQPQHF.

The count of this clone is one. The chain couples TRBV6-5 to TRBJ1-1; the D gene is possibly TRBD1 (6 bases). The CDR3 loop spans 14 amino acids. The V end lost 2 bases, the J end lost 5 bases, and 12 bases lay between the germline ends. Germline V lookup: CDR1 MNHEY, CDR2 SVGAGI. CDR3 nucleotide sequence: TGTGCCAGCAGTTACCGGGACACAAGTACTGAAGCTTTCTTT. Its translation: CASSYRDTSTEAFF.

The chain joins TRBV19 to TRBJ1-4; the match to TRBD1 covers 8 bases. The V segment lost 7 bases and the J segment 2 bases; nucleotides outside the gene matches: 6. The CDR3 is 15 amino acids. Germline values: CDR1 LNHDA, CDR2 SQIVND (reference sequence). In DNA form, the CDR3 reads TGTGCCAGTACCGCCCAGGGGGCCACTAATGAAAAACTGTTTTTT. As protein: CASTAQGATNEKLFF.

This clone was counted a few times. The chain employs TRBV27 and TRBJ1-4; no clear D gene. Looked up from germline, CDR1 is MNHEY and CDR2 is SMNVEV (reference sequence). V was clipped by 6 bases and J by 7 bases, with 6 bases between them. There are 11 residues in the CDR3. CDR3 sequence: CASRGGEKLFF. Written as DNA, the CDR3 is TGTGCCAGCAGAGGAGGTGAAAAACTGTTTTTT.

The chain uses TRBV29-1 and TRBJ2-6; the match to TRBD1 covers 11 bases. Trimming removed 5 bases from V and 0 bases from J; junction bases left unmatched: 6. This CDR3 has 17 amino acids. Germline V lookup: CDR1 SQVTM, CDR2 ANQGSEA. CDR3 residues: CSVWGDRGSSGANVLTF. The DNA for the CDR3 is TGCAGCGTTTGGGGGGACAGGGGGAGCTCTGGGGCCAACGTCCTGACTTTC. Looking up the rest from reference TRBV29-1 and TRBJ2-6 gives the full variable domain: SAVISQKPSRDICQRGTSLTIQCQVDSQVTMMFWYRQQPGQSLTLIATANQGSEATYESGFVIDKFPISRPNLTFSTLTVSNMSPEDSSIYLCSVWGDRGSSGANVLTFGAGSRLTVL.

The gene calls are TRBV7-9 and TRBJ2-7, with D perhaps matching TRBD2 (8 bases). The CDR3 has 13 amino acids. V was clipped by 2 bases and J by 10 bases, with 15 bases between them. Germline V gene data show CDR1 as SEHNR and CDR2 as FQNEAQ (reference sequence). CDR3 protein: CASSLSGGGAQYF. CDR3 DNA: TGTGCCAGCAGCTTATCGGGAGGGGGCGCACAGTACTTC.

V usage is TRBV5-4 and J usage is TRBJ2-1, with D possibly matching TRBD2 (6 bases). V dropped 5 bases and J dropped 8 bases, with 14 bases sitting between them. CDR1 is SGHNT, CDR2 YYREEE, per germline (reference sequence). CDR3 length: 13 amino acids. This CDR3 is CASRRVGGDEQFF. The CDR3 nucleotides are TGTGCCAGCAGGCGTGTGGGCGGGGATGAGCAGTTCTTC. The full variable domain, completed using reference TRBV5-4 and TRBJ2-1, is ETGVTQSPTHLIKTRGQQVTLRCSSQSGHNTVSWYQQALGQGPQFIFQYYREEENGRGNFPPRFSGLQFPNYSSELNVNALELDDSALYLCASRRVGGDEQFFGPGTRLTVL.

V usage is TRBV19 and J usage is TRBJ2-1, with TRBD2 matching over 9 bases. There are 15 residues in the CDR3. The trim removed 5 bases at V and 6 bases at J, leaving 8 bases unmatched. Germline V lookup: CDR1 LNHDA, CDR2 SQIVND (reference sequence). The CDR3 sequence: CASSEGGGALNEQFF. Here the CDR3 DNA reads TGTGCCAGTAGTGAGGGCGGGGGGGCCCTCAATGAGCAGTTCTTC.

The genes are TRBV7-8 and TRBJ2-4; perhaps TRBD2 as D (5 bases). CDR3 length: 13 residues. Germline CDR1 and CDR2: SGHVS and FQNEAQ. V lost 0 bases and J 6 bases, leaving 6 bases between the germline ends. CDR3 residues: CASSLAGGNIQYF. CDR3 nucleotides: TGTGCCAGCAGCTTAGCAGGAGGAAACATTCAGTACTTC.

This chain uses TRBV7-6 with TRBJ2-7; 7 bases fit TRBD2. CDR3 length equals 15 residues. Germline V lookup: CDR1 SGHVS, CDR2 FNYEAQ. V shed 3 bases, J shed 2 bases, and the junction held 7 bases outside the gene matches. CDR3 sequence (DNA): TGTGCCAGCAGCTTGGGTGGGACTAACGCCTACGAGCAGTACTTC. It translates to CASSLGGTNAYEQYF.

The chain couples TRBV6-5 to TRBJ1-3; D is undetermined. V shed 4 bases and J shed 0 bases, with 7 bases lying between them. Per germline, CDR1 MNHEY and CDR2 SVGAGI. The CDR3 is 14 amino acids. The DNA for the CDR3 is TGTGCCAGCAGTTCCCTTGGCTCTGGAAACACCATATATTTT. Translated, it gives CASSSLGSGNTIYF.

The chain is built from TRBV6-6 and TRBJ2-7; the D gene could be TRBD1 or TRBD2 (6 bases each). V was trimmed by 7 bases and J by 2 bases, leaving 21 bases between them. Germline V gene data show CDR1 as MNHNY and CDR2 as SVGAGI (reference sequence). This CDR3 comprises 16 residues. DNA of the CDR3: TGTGCCAGCACCCCCTACGGGGGCCAGCTAACCTACGAGCAGTACTTC. Its translation: CASTPYGGQLTYEQYF.

The chain links TRBV10-3 to TRBJ2-7, with 9 bases aligning to TRBD2. The CDR3 extends over 15 amino acids. CDR1 ENHRY and CDR2 SYGVKD come from the germline V gene. Trimming at V came to 7 bases and at J to 4 bases, leaving 11 bases not matched to a gene. The CDR3 DNA follows: TGTGCCATCAACGGCGGGAGGGCCAGTCGTTACGAGCAGTACTTC. It codes for CAINGGRASRYEQYF.

The CDR3 DNA is TGTGCCAGCAGCTTGTATGTCTCCGGCAATGAAAAACTGTTTTTT. Translation gives CASSLYVSGNEKLFF. V and J are TRBV5-8 and TRBJ1-4, with D hard to call. CDR3 size: 15 residues. The germline gives CDR1 SGHTS, CDR2 YDEGEE. V lost 1 base, J lost 5 bases, and 12 bases lay in between.

The rearrangement joins TRBV7-8 to TRBJ1-1; maybe TRBD1 (6 bases). The CDR3 extends over 14 amino acids. The germline V gene encodes CDR1 SGHVS and CDR2 FQNEAQ. V lost 3 bases and J lost 4, with 12 bases in between. The CDR3 sequence is CASSLARGVTEAFF. The CDR3 nucleotides read TGTGCCAGCAGCTTGGCCAGGGGAGTCACTGAAGCTTTCTTT.

V gene TRBV2 combines with J gene TRBJ2-2; a possible D gene is TRBD2 (6 bases). Germline values: CDR1 SNHLY, CDR2 FYNNEI. This CDR3 is 13 amino acids long. V was trimmed by 7 bases and J by 6 bases, leaving 12 bases between them. The CDR3 sequence is CASKATGAGELFF. CDR3 coding DNA: TGTGCCAGCAAGGCGACGGGGGCCGGGGAGCTGTTTTTT.

V usage is TRBV4-2 and J usage is TRBJ2-3; 9 bases are shared with TRBD1. This CDR3 is 16 amino acids long. Germline CDR1 LGHNA, CDR2 YNFKEQ. V dropped 0 bases and J dropped 4; count of bases not matched to a gene: 5. The CDR3 DNA sequence: TGTGCCAGCAGCCAAGATTTCCGGACAGGGGCAGATACGCAGTATTTT. As protein: CASSQDFRTGADTQYF.

This chain connects TRBV19 to TRBJ2-7; TRBD1 aligns across 8 bases. The CDR3 sequence is 15 residues long. From germline, CDR1 is LNHDA and CDR2 SQIVND (reference sequence). The J segment lost 7 bases and the V segment lost 4 bases, leaving 12 bases of the junction unmatched. CDR3 nucleotide sequence: TGTGCCAGTAGTAGAACCGGACAGGGCACAGGGGAGCAGTACTTC. This gives the protein CASSRTGQGTGEQYF.

V gene TRBV21-1 combines with J gene TRBJ2-3; the table's D call of TRBD1 was not tested on the DNA. TRBV21-1 is a pseudogene segment. The CDR3 loop spans 14 amino acids. The CDR3 here is CASSNCQGTDTQYF. CDR3 DNA: TGTGCCAGCAGCAACTGCCAGGGCACAGATACGCAGTATTTT.